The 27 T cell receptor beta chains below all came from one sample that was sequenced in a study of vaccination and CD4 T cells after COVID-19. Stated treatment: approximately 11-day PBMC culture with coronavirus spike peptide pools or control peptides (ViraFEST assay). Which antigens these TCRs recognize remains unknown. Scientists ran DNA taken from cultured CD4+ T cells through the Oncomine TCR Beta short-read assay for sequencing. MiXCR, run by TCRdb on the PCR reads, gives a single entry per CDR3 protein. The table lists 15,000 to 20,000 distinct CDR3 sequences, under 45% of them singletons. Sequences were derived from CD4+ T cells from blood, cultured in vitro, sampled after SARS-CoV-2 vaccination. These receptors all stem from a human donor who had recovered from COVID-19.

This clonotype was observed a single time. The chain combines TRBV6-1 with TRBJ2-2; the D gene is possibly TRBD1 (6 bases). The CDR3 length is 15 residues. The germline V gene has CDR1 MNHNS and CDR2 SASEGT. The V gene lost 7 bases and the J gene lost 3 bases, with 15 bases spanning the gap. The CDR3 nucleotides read TGTGCCAGCACAGGGGCCTTTTGGGACACCGGGGAGCTGTTTTTT. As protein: CASTGAFWDTGELFF.

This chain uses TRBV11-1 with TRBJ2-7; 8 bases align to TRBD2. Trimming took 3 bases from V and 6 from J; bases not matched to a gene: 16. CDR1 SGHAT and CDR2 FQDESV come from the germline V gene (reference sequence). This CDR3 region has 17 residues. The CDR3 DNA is TGTGCCAGCAGCTTCCTCGTTGGACTAGCAGTTTTGGGCGAGCAGTACTTC. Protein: CASSFLVGLAVLGEQYF.

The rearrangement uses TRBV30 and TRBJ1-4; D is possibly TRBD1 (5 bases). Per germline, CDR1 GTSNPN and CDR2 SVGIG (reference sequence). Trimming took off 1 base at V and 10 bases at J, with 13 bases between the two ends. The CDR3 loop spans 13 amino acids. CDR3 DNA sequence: TGTGCCTGGAGTGAGCAGACAGCCGGAAAACTGTTTTTT. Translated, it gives CAWSEQTAGKLFF.

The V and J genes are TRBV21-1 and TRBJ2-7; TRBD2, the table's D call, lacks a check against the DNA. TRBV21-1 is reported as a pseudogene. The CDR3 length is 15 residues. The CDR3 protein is CASRGGLAGAYEQYF. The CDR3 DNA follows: TGTGCCAGCAGAGGGGGACTAGCGGGAGCCTACGAGCAGTACTTC.

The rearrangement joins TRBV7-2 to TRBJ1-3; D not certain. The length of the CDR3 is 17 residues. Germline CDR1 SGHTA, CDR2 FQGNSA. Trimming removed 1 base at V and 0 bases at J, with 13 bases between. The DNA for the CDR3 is TGTGCCAGCAGCTTAGTTCCCCTCCAGAGCTCTGGAAACACCATATATTTT. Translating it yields CASSLVPLQSSGNTIYF. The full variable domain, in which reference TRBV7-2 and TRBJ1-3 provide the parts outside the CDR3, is GAGVSQSPSNKVTEKGKDVELRCDPISGHTALYWYRQSLGQGLEFLIYFQGNSAPDKSGLPSDRFSAERTGGSVSTLTIQRTQQEDSAVYLCASSLVPLQSSGNTIYFGEGSWLTVV.

The CDR3 region is CASSVRDGGHEQFF. CDR3 DNA sequence: TGTGCCAGCAGCGTCCGGGATGGCGGTCATGAGCAGTTCTTC. The chain carries TRBV7-8 and TRBJ2-1, with a weak D call TRBD2 (5 bases). Trimming cost V 5 bases and J 8 bases, with 16 bases left between them. In germline, CDR1 is SGHVS, CDR2 FQNEAQ. The CDR3 has 14 amino acids.

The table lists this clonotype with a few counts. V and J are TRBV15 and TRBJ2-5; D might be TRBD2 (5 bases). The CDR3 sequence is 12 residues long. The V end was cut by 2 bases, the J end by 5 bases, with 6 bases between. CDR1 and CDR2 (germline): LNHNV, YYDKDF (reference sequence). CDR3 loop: CATSRRGETQYF. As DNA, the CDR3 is TGTGCCACCAGCAGAAGAGGGGAGACCCAGTACTTC.

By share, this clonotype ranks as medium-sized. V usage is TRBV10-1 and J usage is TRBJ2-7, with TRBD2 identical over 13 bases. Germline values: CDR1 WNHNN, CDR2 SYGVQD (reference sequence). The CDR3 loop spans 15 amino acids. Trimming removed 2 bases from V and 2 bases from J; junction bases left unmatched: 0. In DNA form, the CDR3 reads TGCGCCAGCAGTGAGGGGACTAGCGGGACCTACGAGCAGTACTTC. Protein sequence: CASSEGTSGTYEQYF.

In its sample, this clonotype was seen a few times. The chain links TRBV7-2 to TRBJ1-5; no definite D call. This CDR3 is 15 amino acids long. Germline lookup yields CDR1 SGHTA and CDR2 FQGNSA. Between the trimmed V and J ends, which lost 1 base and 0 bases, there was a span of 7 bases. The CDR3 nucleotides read TGTGCCAGCAGCTTAGGTATCTCTAGCAATCAGCCCCAGCATTTT. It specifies CASSLGISSNQPQHF. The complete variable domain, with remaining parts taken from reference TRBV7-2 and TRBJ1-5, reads GAGVSQSPSNKVTEKGKDVELRCDPISGHTALYWYRQSLGQGLEFLIYFQGNSAPDKSGLPSDRFSAERTGGSVSTLTIQRTQQEDSAVYLCASSLGISSNQPQHFGDGTRLSIL.

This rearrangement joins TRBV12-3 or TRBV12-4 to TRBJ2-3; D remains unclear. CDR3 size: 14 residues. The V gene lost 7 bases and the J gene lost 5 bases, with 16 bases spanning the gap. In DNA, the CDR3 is TGTGCCAGCACCCTAGGGCAGGCGCGAGATACGCAGTATTTT. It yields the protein CASTLGQARDTQYF.

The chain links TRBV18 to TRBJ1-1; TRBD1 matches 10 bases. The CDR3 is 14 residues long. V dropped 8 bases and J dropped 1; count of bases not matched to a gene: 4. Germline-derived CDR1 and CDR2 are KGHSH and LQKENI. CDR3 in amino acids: CASTGTGANTEAFF. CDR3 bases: TGTGCCAGCACCGGGACAGGGGCGAACACTGAAGCTTTCTTT.

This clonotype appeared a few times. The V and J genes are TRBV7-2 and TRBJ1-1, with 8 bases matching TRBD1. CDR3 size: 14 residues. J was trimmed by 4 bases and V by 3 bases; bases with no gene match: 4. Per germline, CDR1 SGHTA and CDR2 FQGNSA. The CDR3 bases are TGTGCCAGCAGCTTTTCTACAGGGGGCACTGAAGCTTTCTTT. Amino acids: CASSFSTGGTEAFF.

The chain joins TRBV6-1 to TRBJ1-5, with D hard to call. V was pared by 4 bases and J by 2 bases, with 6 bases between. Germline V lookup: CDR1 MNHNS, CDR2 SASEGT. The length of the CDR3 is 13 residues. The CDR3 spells CASSGRRNQPQHF. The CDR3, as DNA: TGTGCCAGCAGTGGACGGCGCAATCAGCCCCAGCATTTT.

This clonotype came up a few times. This CDR3 is CSATGTGAEKLFF. CDR3 DNA sequence: TGCAGTGCTACCGGGACAGGGGCTGAAAAACTGTTTTTT. The chain uses TRBV20-1 and TRBJ1-4; 10 nucleotides line up with TRBD1. This CDR3 is built from 13 residues. The germline V gene encodes CDR1 DFQATT and CDR2 SNEGSKA (reference sequence). V lost 4 bases and J lost 7; bases outside the gene matches: 3.

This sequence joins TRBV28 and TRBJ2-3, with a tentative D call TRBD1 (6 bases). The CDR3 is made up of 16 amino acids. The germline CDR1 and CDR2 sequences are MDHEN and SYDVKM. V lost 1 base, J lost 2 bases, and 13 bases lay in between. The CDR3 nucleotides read TGTGCCAGCAGTTTATCAGGGGCGGCCCCCACAGATACGCAGTATTTT. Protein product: CASSLSGAAPTDTQYF.

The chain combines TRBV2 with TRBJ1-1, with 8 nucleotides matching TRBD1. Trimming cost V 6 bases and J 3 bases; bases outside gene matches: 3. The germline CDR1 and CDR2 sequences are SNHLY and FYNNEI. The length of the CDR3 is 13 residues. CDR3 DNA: TGTGCCAGCAGACAGGGGGGTTACACTGAAGCTTTCTTT. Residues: CASRQGGYTEAFF.

The CDR3 here is CASSFGVNNEQFF. The CDR3 DNA reads TGTGCCAGCAGCTTCGGGGTGAACAATGAGCAGTTCTTC. This rearrangement joins TRBV7-3 to TRBJ2-1; D possibly corresponds to TRBD2 (5 bases). This CDR3 region has 13 residues. The V gene's germline CDR1 is SGHTA and CDR2 FQGTGA. V was cut by 3 bases and J by 5 bases, with 8 bases left in between.

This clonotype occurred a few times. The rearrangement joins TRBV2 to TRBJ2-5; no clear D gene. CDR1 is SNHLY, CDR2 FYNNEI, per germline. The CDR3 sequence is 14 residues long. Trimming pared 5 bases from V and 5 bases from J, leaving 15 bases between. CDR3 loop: CASSNYLHEETQYF. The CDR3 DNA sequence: TGTGCCAGCAGTAACTACTTACACGAGGAGACCCAGTACTTC.

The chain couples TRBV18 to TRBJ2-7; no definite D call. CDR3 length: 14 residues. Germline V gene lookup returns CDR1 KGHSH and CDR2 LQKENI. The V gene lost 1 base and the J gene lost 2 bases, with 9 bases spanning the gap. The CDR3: CASSPRTLTYEQYF. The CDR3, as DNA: TGTGCCAGCTCACCACGGACCCTTACCTACGAGCAGTACTTC.

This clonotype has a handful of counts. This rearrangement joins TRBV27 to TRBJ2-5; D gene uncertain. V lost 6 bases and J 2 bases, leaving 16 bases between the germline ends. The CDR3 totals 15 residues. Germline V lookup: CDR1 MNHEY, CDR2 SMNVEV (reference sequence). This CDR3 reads CASRTQGGFQETQYF. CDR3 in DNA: TGTGCCAGCAGAACCCAAGGTGGTTTTCAAGAGACCCAGTACTTC.

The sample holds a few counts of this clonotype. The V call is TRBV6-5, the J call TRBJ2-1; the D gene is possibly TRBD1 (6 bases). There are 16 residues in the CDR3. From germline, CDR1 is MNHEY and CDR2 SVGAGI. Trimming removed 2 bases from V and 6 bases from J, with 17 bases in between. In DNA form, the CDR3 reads TGTGCCAGCAGTTACAGGCAGGGGTTGTTCGGCAATGAGCAGTTCTTC. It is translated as CASSYRQGLFGNEQFF.

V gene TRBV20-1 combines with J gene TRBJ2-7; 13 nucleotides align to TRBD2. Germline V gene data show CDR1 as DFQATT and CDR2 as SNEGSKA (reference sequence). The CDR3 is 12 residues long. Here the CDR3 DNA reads TGCAGCGGGACTAGCGGGACGTACGAGCAGTACTTC. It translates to CSGTSGTYEQYF.

In nucleotides, the CDR3 is TGTGCCAGCAGCTTAGGACAGGGCAGCACAGATACGCAGTATTTT. Protein sequence: CASSLGQGSTDTQYF. The genes are TRBV7-2 and TRBJ2-3, with TRBD1 matching over 7 bases. V lost 1 base to trimming and J lost 0 bases; unmatched junction nucleotides: 1. Germline V CDR1 and CDR2: SGHTA, FQGNSA. The CDR3 sequence is 15 residues long.

The CDR3 spells CASSRTGQPNTGELFF. In DNA form, the CDR3 reads TGCGCCAGCAGCCGGACCGGACAGCCAAACACCGGGGAGCTGTTTTTT. The genes are TRBV5-1 and TRBJ2-2; a possible D gene is TRBD1 (6 bases). Trimming took 4 bases from V and 2 from J, leaving 15 bases between them. The CDR3 is 16 residues long. Germline V gene data show CDR1 as SGHRS and CDR2 as YFSETQ.

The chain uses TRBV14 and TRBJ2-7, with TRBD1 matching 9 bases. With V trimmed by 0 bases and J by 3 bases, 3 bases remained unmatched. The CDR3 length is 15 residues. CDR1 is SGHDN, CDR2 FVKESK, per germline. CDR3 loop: CASSQEVTGGYEQYF. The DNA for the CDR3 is TGTGCCAGCAGCCAAGAAGTGACAGGGGGCTACGAGCAGTACTTC.

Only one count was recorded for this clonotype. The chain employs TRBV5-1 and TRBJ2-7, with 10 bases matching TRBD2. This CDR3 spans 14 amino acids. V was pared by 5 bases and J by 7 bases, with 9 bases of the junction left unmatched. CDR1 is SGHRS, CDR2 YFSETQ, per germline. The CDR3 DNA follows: TGCGCCAGCAGACAAGCGGGAGGGCCTGGGGAGCAGTACTTC. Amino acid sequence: CASRQAGGPGEQYF.

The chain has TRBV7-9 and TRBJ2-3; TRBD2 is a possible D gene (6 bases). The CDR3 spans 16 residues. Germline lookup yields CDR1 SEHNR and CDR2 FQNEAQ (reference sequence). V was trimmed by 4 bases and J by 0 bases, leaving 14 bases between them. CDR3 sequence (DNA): TGTGCCAGCAGCTCACAAGGGACTTCTAGCACAGATACGCAGTATTTT. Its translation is CASSSQGTSSTDTQYF.